This TCR beta chain was recovered during a study of T cells after yellow fever vaccination. General study points: Few clonotypes appeared in both CD4 and CD8 compartments. FACS-sorted repertoires might harbor abundant contaminating clonotypes from the bulk population.

Each CDR3 protein gets one entry after TCRdb re-called the 5' RACE reads with MiXCR. Altogether hundreds of thousands of distinct CDR3 sequences are present, about 12% being singletons, with the ten largest covering under 15%. This clonotype was counted only a few times. Its antigen is undetermined. The germline V gene encodes CDR1 SGHTA and CDR2 FQGNSA. The V gene lost 5 bases and the J gene lost 4 bases, with 21 bases spanning the gap. The CDR3 covers 17 residues. This specimen consisted of PBMCs, obtained on the day of the yellow fever booster vaccination. V gene TRBV7-2 combines with J gene TRBJ2-4, with D perhaps given as TRBD1 or TRBD2 (6 bases each). The TCR was taken from a man aged 25 to 40 who received the YFV17D yellow fever vaccine. DNA for the CDR3: TGTGCCAGCAGCCGCGCGGTGGGGGGCGGGACTAAAAACATTCAGTACTTC. It translates to CASSRAVGGGTKNIQYF.